By sample share, the clone carrying this T cell receptor beta chain is medium-sized. No antigen is known for it. The data derive from a study of vaccination effects on CD4 cells after COVID-19. ViraFEST expansion of antigen-specific CD4+ T cells with viral peptide pools preceded sequencing. Cells that had been cultured for approximately eleven days were the source of isolated CD4+ T cells. As their vaccination, participants received two doses of either BNT162b2 or mRNA-1273. TCRdb keeps only in-frame clones here, not all; method: immunoSEQ multiplex PCR. Of about 22,000 clones in the sample, around 70% were seen once. V lost 7 bases, J lost 2 bases, and 15 bases lay in between. The CDR3 spans 14 residues. The germline V gene has CDR1 LGHDT and CDR2 YNNKEL (reference sequence). Notes on the study in general: No early post-infection timepoints were available in the study, which also included few convalescent patients. Vaccine- and infection-induced clones showed marked clonal contraction late following vaccination. Only a single clone (1 of 255 vaccine-induced clones in healthy vaccinees) cross-reacted with common cold coronaviruses.

This material consisted of CD4+ T cells from PBMCs cultured with SARS-CoV-2 spike peptides, taken after COVID-19 vaccination. The origin of this receptor is a human donor who received a COVID-19 vaccine. V usage is TRBV3-1 (or the pseudogene TRBV3-2) and J usage is TRBJ2-7; D is undetermined. The CDR3 loop is CASNGPGETYEQYF. The CDR3 DNA follows: TGTGCCAGCAACGGACCTGGGGAAACCTACGAGCAGTACTTC.